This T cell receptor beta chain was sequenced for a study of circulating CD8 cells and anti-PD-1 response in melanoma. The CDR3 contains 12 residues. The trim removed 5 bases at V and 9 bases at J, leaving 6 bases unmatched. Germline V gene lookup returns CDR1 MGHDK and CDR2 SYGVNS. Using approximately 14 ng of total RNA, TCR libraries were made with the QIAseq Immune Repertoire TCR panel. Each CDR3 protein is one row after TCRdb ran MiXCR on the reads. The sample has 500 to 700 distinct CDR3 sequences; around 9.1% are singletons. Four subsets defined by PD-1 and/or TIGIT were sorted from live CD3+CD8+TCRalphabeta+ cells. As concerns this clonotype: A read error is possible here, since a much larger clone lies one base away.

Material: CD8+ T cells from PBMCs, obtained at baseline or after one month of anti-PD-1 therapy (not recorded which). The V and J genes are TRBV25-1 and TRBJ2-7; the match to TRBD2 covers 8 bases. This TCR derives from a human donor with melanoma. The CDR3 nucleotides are TGTGCCAGCAGTCCGGGGGGGGACGGGCAGTACTTC. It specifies CASSPGGDGQYF.